These 9 T cell receptor beta chains were all obtained from the same sample, sequenced in a study of T-cell reconstitution after alpha-beta-depleted transplantation in children. Preparation of the TCRbeta library used unique molecular identifiers. TCRdb recomputed calls from the PCR reads with MiXCR, one row per CDR3 protein. The top ten hold roughly 20% of the sample, which has about 140,000 distinct CDR3 sequences, more than 8% seen once. The starting material was PBMCs, mostly from graft donor cells, obtained 180 days after TCRalphabeta/CD19-depleted stem cell transplant. These receptors originate from a female patient aged 2-10 years who had a stem cell transplant for congenital amegakaryocytic thrombocytopenia, so the T cells may come from the graft donor.

By frequency in the sample, this clonotype is medium-sized. The V call is TRBV20-1, the J call TRBJ2-3; D is uncertain. Germline assignment: CDR1 DFQATT and CDR2 SNEGSKA (reference sequence). V lost 6 bases and J 6 bases, leaving 7 bases between the germline ends. This CDR3 is built from 10 residues. Here the CDR3 reads CSAFEDTQYF. The CDR3 nucleotides are TGCAGTGCCTTCGAGGATACGCAGTATTTT.

This clonotype appeared a few times. The chain couples TRBV20-1 to TRBJ2-7; 9 bases align to TRBD1. J was trimmed by 2 bases and V by 6 bases; bases with no gene match: 8. The CDR3 covers 14 residues. Germline assignment: CDR1 DFQATT and CDR2 SNEGSKA (reference sequence). The CDR3 reads CSANTGGSAYEQYF. The CDR3 DNA is TGCAGTGCAAACACAGGGGGCTCCGCCTACGAGCAGTACTTC.

This clonotype was seen ten or more times. This chain uses TRBV20-1 with TRBJ2-1; D perhaps matches TRBD1 (6 bases). Germline V gene lookup returns CDR1 DFQATT and CDR2 SNEGSKA (reference sequence). This CDR3 has 13 residues. Between the trimmed V and J ends, which lost 6 bases and 10 bases, there was a span of 19 bases. The chain's CDR3 is CSAVQPQGWEQFF. As DNA, the CDR3 is TGCAGTGCCGTCCAACCTCAGGGGTGGGAGCAGTTCTTC.

The table lists this clonotype with many counts. This sequence joins TRBV7-2 and TRBJ2-1; 12 bases are a match to TRBD2. The germline CDR1 and CDR2 sequences are SGHTA and FQGNSA. The CDR3 loop spans 16 amino acids. The V and J ends lost 4 bases and 0 bases, in that order; junction bases with no gene match: 1. The DNA of the CDR3 is TGTGCCAGCAGCTGGACTAGCGGGGTCTCCTACAATGAGCAGTTCTTC. It is translated as CASSWTSGVSYNEQFF. The full variable domain, rest sourced from reference TRBV7-2 and TRBJ2-1, is GAGVSQSPSNKVTEKGKDVELRCDPISGHTALYWYRQSLGQGLEFLIYFQGNSAPDKSGLPSDRFSAERTGGSVSTLTIQRTQQEDSAVYLCASSWTSGVSYNEQFFGPGTRLTVL.

This clonotype was seen a few times. The genes are TRBV4-1 and TRBJ2-7; D gene unclear. V gave up 0 bases and J gave up 5 bases, with 26 bases separating them. CDR1 and CDR2 from the germline V gene are MGHRA and YSYEKL. The CDR3 is 19 residues long. The CDR3 nucleotides are TGCGCCAGCAGCCAAGAATCGTCGCGTAGGGTCCAGAGAAATCACGAGCAGTACTTC. As protein: CASSQESSRRVQRNHEQYF.

This clonotype was observed at least ten times. This chain links TRBV15 with TRBJ2-2; D may be TRBD1 (5 bases). Trimming removed 0 bases from V and 7 bases from J, with 18 bases in between. This CDR3 has 17 residues. The germline V gene encodes CDR1 LNHNV and CDR2 YYDKDF (reference sequence). CDR3 residues: CATSRDLQGRFGGELFF. CDR3 nucleotides: TGTGCCACCAGCAGAGATCTGCAGGGCAGGTTTGGCGGGGAGCTGTTTTTT.

In this sample, this clonotype turned up many times. This sequence joins TRBV20-1 and TRBJ1-2, with 7 bases identical to TRBD1. This CDR3 spans 12 amino acids. Trimming took 5 bases from V and 7 from J; bases not matched to a gene: 7. Looked up from germline, CDR1 is DFQATT and CDR2 is SNEGSKA (reference sequence). For the CDR3, the DNA is TGCAGTGCTGTATCAGGGGGTGTTGGCTACACCTTC. Translation: CSAVSGGVGYTF.

This clonotype was counted many times. V and J are TRBV7-8 and TRBJ2-1, with D possibly being TRBD2 (6 bases). The V gene's germline CDR1 is SGHVS and CDR2 FQNEAQ. The CDR3 is 16 residues long. Trimming cost V 0 bases and J 5 bases, with 14 bases left between them. The CDR3 loop reads CASSLALGGTHNEQFF. CDR3 in DNA: TGTGCCAGCAGCTTAGCGCTTGGCGGGACCCACAATGAGCAGTTCTTC.

With respect to this clonotype: A much larger clone differs by one base, so this may be a read error. This sequence joins TRBV18 and TRBJ2-3; no firm D call. The V gene's germline CDR1 is KGHSH and CDR2 LQKENI. This CDR3 region has 17 residues. As DNA, the CDR3 is TGTGCCAGCTCACCATATCGGTTGTTCAGGAACACAGATACGGAGTATTTT. Protein: CASSPYRLFRNTDTEYF.